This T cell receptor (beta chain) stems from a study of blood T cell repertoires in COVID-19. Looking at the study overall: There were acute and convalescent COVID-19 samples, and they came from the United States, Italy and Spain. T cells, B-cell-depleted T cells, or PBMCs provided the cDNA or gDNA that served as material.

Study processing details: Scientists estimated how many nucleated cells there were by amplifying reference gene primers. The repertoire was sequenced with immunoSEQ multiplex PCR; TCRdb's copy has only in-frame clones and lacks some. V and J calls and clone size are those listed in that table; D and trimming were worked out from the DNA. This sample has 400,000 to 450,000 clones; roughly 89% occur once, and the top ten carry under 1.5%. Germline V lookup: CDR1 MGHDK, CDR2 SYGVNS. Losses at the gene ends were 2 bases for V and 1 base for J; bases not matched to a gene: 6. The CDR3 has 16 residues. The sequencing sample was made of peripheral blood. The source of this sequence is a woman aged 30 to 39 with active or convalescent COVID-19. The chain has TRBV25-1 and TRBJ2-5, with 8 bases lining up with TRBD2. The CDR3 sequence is CASSELAGTIQETQYF. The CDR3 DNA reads TGTGCCAGCAGTGAACTAGCGGGTACCATCCAAGAGACCCAGTACTTC.